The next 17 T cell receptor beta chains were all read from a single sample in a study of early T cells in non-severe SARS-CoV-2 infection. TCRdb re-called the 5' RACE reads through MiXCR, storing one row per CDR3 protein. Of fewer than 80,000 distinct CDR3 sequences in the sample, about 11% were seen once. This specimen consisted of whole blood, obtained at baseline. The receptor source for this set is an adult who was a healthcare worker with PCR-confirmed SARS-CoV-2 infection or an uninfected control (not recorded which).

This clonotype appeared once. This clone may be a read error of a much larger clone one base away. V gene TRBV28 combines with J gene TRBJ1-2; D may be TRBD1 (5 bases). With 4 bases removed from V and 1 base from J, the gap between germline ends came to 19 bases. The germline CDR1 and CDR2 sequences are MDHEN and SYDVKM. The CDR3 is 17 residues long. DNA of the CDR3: TGTGCCAGCAGTTCCTTTTCCCTGGGGGGGGATAACTATGGCTACACCTTC. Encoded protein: CASSSFSLGGDNYGYTF.

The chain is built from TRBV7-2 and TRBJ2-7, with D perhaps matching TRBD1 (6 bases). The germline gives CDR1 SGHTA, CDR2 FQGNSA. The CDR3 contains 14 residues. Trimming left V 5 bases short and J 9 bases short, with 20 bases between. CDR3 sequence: CASSLTSGTRSQYF. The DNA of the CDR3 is TGTGCCAGCAGCCTAACTTCCGGGACAAGGTCGCAGTACTTC.

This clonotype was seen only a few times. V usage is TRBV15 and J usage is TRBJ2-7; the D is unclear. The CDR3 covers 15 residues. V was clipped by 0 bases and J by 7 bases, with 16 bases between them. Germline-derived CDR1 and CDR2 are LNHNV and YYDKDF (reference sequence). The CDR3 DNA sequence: TGTGCCACCAGCAGAGATGATGAGGCGACGGAAGAGCAGTACTTC. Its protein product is CATSRDDEATEEQYF.

The CDR3 sequence: CASSPPGPGANVLTF. DNA for the CDR3: TGTGCCAGCAGCCCTCCCGGACCTGGGGCCAACGTCCTGACTTTC. The J gene is TRBJ2-6, the V gene TRBV5-6; unclear D gene. The V end lost 4 bases, the J end lost 2 bases, and 10 bases lay between the germline ends. Germline V gene sequence: CDR1 SGHDT, CDR2 YYEEEE. The CDR3 length is 15 residues.

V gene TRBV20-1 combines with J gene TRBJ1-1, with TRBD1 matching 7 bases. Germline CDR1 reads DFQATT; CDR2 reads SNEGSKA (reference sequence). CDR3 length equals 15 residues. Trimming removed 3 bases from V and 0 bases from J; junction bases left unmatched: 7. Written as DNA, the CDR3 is TGCAGTGCTAGTCTAGGGGGCTTCATGAACACTGAAGCTTTCTTT. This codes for CSASLGGFMNTEAFF.

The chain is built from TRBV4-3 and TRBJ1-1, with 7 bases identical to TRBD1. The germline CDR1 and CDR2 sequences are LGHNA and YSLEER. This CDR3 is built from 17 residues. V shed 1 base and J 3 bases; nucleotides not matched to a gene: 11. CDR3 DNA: TGCGCCAGCAGCCAAGGGACAGGATCCCTCGGGGACACTGAAGCTTTCTTT. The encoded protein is CASSQGTGSLGDTEAFF.

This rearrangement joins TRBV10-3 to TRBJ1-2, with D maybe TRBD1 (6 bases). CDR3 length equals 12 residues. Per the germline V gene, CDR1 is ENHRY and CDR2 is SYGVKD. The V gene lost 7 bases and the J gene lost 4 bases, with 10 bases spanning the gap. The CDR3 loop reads CAITKDSYGYTF. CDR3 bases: TGTGCCATCACCAAGGACAGCTATGGCTACACCTTC.

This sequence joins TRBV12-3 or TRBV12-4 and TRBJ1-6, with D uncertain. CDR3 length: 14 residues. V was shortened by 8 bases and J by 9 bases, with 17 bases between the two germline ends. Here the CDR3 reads CASVIGPGGSPLHF. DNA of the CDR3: TGTGCCAGCGTTATCGGGCCGGGTGGTTCACCCCTCCACTTT.

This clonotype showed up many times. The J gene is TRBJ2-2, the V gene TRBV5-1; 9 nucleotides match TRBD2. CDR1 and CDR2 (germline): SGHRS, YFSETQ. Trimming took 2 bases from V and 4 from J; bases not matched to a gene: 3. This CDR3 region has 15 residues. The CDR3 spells CASSFSGGVTGELFF. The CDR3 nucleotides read TGCGCCAGCAGCTTTAGCGGGGGAGTCACCGGGGAGCTGTTTTTT.

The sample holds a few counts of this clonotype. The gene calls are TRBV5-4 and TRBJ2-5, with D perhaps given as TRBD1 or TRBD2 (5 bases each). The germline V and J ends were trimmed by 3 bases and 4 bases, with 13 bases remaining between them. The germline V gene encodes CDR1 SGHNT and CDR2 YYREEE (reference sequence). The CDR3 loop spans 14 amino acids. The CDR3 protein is CASSSGPASETQYF. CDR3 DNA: TGTGCCAGCAGCTCGGGACCCGCCTCAGAGACCCAGTACTTC. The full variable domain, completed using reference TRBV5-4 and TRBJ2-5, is ETGVTQSPTHLIKTRGQQVTLRCSSQSGHNTVSWYQQALGQGPQFIFQYYREEENGRGNFPPRFSGLQFPNYSSELNVNALELDDSALYLCASSSGPASETQYFGPGTRLLVL.

CDR3 sequence (DNA): TGTGCCATCAGTGGGACGGCGAACACTGAAGCTTTCTTT. Translating it yields CAISGTANTEAFF. The chain uses TRBV10-3 and TRBJ1-1; no clear D gene. V was trimmed by 4 bases and J by 1 base, leaving 7 bases between them. Germline CDR1 reads ENHRY; CDR2 reads SYGVKD. The CDR3 is made up of 13 amino acids.

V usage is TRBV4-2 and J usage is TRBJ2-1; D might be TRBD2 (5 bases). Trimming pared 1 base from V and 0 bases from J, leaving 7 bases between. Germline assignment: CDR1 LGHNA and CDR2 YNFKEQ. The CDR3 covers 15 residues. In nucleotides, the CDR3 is TGTGCCAGCAGCCAAGCGGGGAGCTCCTACAATGAGCAGTTCTTC. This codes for CASSQAGSSYNEQFF.

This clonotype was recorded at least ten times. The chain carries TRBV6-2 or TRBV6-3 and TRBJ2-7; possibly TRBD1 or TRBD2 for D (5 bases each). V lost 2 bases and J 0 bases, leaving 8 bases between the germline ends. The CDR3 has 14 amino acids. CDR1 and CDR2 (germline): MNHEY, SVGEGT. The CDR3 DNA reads TGTGCCAGCAGTTACCGGGACGGCTCCTACGAGCAGTACTTC. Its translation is CASSYRDGSYEQYF.

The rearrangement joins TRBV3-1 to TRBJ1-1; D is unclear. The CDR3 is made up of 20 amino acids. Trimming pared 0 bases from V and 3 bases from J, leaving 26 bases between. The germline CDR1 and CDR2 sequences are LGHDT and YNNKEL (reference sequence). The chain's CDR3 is CASSQEVLFGISNLDTEAFF. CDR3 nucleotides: TGTGCCAGCAGCCAAGAAGTTTTGTTTGGGATCTCCAACTTGGACACTGAAGCTTTCTTT.

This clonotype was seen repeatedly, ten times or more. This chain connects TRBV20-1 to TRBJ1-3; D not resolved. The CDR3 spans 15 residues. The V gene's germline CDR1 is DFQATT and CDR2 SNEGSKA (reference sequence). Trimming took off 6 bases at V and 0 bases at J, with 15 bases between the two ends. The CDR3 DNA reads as TGCAGTGCCCTGAGTGGAAGTACCTCTGGAAACACCATATATTTT. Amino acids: CSALSGSTSGNTIYF.

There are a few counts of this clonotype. CDR3 in DNA: TGCGCCAGCACCCCGACAGGGCGGAATGAGCAGTTCTTC. Translating it yields CASTPTGRNEQFF. The chain couples TRBV10-1 to TRBJ2-1; TRBD1 aligns across 7 bases. Germline assignment: CDR1 WNHNN and CDR2 SYGVQD (reference sequence). The CDR3 consists of 13 residues. V was clipped by 7 bases and J by 7 bases; unmatched bases: 7.

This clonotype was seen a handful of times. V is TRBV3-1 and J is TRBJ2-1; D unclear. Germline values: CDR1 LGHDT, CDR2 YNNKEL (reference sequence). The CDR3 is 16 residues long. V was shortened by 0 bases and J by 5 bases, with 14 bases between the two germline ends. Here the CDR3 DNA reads TGTGCCAGCAGCCAAGATTCGATAGTGATTGACAATGAGCAGTTCTTC. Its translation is CASSQDSIVIDNEQFF.